This T cell receptor (beta chain) was sequenced for a study of CD8 T cells in Susac syndrome. CDR3 length equals 14 residues. CDR1 is LNHNV, CDR2 YYDKDF, per germline (reference sequence). The V end lost 2 bases, the J end lost 4 bases, and 11 bases lay between the germline ends. RNA was extracted with the RNeasy kit, and a quantity of roughly 0.5 to 1 ug was reverse transcribed using random hexamers. TCRdb processed the immunoSEQ multiplex PCR reads anew with MiXCR; each CDR3 protein has one entry. The sample shows about 240,000 distinct CDR3 sequences, approximately 95% of them seen only once. This clonotype was sampled from a human donor with Susac syndrome. The sequenced sample was CD4+ T cells from PBMCs. The V gene is TRBV15, the J gene TRBJ2-5, with D unclear. The CDR3 is CATSRSRLGETQYF. CDR3 bases: TGTGCCACCAGCAGATCCAGACTGGGAGAGACCCAGTACTTC.